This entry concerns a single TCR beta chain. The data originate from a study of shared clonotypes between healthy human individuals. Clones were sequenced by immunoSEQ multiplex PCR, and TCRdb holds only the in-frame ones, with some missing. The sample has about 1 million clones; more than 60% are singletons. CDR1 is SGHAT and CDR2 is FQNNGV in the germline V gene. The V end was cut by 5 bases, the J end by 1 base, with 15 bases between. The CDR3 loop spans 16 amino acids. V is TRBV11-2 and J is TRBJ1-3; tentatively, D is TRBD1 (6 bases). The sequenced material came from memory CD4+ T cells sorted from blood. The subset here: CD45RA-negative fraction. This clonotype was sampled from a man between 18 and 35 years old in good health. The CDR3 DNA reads TGTGCCAGCAGCCCACAACAGGGCTTTTCTGGAAACACCATATATTTT. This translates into CASSPQQGFSGNTIYF.